This T cell receptor (beta chain) was identified during a study of CD8+ T cells in alopecia areata. Trimming cost V 5 bases and J 4 bases, with 15 bases left between them. Germline CDR1 and CDR2: SGHAT and FQDESV (reference sequence). This CDR3 comprises 15 residues. Treatment defined: oral pan-JAK inhibitor, 5-10 mg twice daily. This clone was seen only a few times. After isolation, RNA underwent reverse transcription to generate cDNA as the sequencing template. Profiling relied on immunoSEQ multiplex PCR, and the TCRdb table lists in-frame clones only, not all of them. The repertoire holds over 150,000 clones, with 45% to 75% as singletons.

The TCR originated in a human donor with alopecia areata. The sample here was CD4+ T cells sorted from blood, taken at week 4, from a patient treated with tofacitinib. V and J are TRBV11-1 and TRBJ2-1; no reliable D call. CDR3 loop: CASSLGSVGYNEQFF. CDR3 sequence (DNA): TGTGCCAGCAGCCTTGGATCCGTGGGTTACAATGAGCAGTTCTTC.